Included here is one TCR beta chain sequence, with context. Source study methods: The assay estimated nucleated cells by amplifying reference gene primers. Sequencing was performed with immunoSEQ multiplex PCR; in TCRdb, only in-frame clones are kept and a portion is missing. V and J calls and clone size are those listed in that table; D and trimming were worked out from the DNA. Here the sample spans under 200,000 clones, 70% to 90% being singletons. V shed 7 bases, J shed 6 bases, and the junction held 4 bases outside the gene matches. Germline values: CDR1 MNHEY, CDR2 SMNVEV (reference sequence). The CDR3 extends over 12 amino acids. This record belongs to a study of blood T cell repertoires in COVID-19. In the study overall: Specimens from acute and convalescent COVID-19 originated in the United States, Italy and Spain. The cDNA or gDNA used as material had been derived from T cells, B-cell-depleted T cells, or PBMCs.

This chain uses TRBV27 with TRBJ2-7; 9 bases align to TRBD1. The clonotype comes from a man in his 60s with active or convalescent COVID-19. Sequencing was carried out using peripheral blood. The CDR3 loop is CASNTDRGEQYF. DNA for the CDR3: TGTGCCAGCAACACGGACAGGGGCGAGCAGTACTTC.